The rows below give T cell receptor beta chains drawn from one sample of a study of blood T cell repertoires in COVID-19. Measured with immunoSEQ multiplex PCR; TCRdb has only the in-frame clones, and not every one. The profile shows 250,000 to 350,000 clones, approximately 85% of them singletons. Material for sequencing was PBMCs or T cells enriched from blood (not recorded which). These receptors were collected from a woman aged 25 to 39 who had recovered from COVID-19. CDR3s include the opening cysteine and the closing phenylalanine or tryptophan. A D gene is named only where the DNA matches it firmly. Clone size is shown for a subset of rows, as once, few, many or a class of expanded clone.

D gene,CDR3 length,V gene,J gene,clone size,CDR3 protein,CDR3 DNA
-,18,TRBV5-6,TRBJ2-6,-,CASSLRLAVTSGANVLTF,TGTGCCAGCAGCTTAAGATTGGCAGTCACCTCTGGGGCCAACGTCCTGACTTTC
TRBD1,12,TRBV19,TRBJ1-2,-,CASSHTGDGYTF,TGTGCCAGTAGTCACACAGGGGACGGCTACACCTTC
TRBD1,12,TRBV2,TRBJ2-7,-,CASRVRGLEQYF,TGTGCCAGCAGGGTAAGGGGGCTGGAGCAGTACTTC
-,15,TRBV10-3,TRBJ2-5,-,CAISDWTDLQETQYF,TGTGCCATCAGTGATTGGACAGACTTACAAGAGACCCAGTACTTC
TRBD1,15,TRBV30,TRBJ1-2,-,CAWSPTATGPDGYTF,TGTGCCTGGAGTCCCACAGCGACAGGGCCTGACGGCTACACCTTC
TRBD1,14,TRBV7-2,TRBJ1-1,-,CASSWDRGSTEAFF,TGTGCCAGCAGCTGGGACAGGGGGAGCACTGAAGCTTTCTTT
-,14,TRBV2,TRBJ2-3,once,CASSDRGNTDTQYF,TGTGCCAGCAGTGATCGCGGTAACACAGATACGCAGTATTTT
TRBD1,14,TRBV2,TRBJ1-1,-,CASRTLGDRGRAFF,TGTGCCAGCAGAACTCTGGGGGACAGGGGGCGAGCTTTCTTT
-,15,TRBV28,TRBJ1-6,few,CASRGTWAYNSPLHF,TGTGCCAGCAGGGGCACTTGGGCCTATAATTCACCCCTCCACTTT
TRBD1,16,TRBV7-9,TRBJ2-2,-,CASSTATGRNTGELFF,TGTGCCAGCAGCACCGCGACAGGGCGGAACACCGGGGAGCTGTTTTTT
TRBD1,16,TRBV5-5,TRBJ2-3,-,CASSLGLQGFTDTQYF,TGTGCCAGCAGCTTGGGCCTACAGGGGTTCACAGATACGCAGTATTTT
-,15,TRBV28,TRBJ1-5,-,CASSLGGVGNQPQHF,TGTGCCAGCAGTTTAGGGGGGGTCGGCAATCAGCCCCAGCATTTT
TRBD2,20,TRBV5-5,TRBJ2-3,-,CASSLTNSGLAGASTDTQYF,TGTGCCAGCAGCTTGACCAACAGTGGTCTAGCGGGGGCCAGCACAGATACGCAGTATTTT
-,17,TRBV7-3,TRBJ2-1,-,CASSLRGPRLTYNEQFF,TGTGCCAGCAGCTTAAGGGGCCCACGGCTGACCTACAATGAGCAGTTCTTC
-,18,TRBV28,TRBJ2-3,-,CASSFGLQARHSTDTQYF,TGTGCCAGCAGTTTTGGTCTGCAGGCCCGCCATAGCACAGATACGCAGTATTTT
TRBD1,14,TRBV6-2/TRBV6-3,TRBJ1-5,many,CASSTGQGYQPQHF,TGTGCCAGCAGTACCGGACAGGGGTATCAGCCCCAGCATTTT
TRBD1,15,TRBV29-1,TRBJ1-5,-,CSVSTGANSNQPQHF,TGCAGCGTCTCCACAGGGGCGAATAGCAATCAGCCCCAGCATTTT
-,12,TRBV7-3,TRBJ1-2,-,CASSSPAEGYTF,TGTGCCAGCAGCTCCCCCGCGGAAGGCTACACCTTC
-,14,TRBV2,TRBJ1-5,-,CASSPRGTNQPQHF,TGTGCCAGCAGTCCCAGGGGAACGAATCAGCCCCAGCATTTT
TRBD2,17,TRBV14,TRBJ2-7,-,CASSQPLVAGVWYEQYF,TGTGCCAGCAGCCAACCCCTCGTGGCGGGAGTATGGTACGAGCAGTACTTC
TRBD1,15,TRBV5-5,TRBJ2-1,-,CASSLGQGAYNEQFF,TGTGCCAGCAGCTTAGGACAGGGGGCCTACAATGAGCAGTTCTTC
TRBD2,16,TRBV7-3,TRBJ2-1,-,CASSSTRTSGYNEQFF,TGTGCCAGCAGCTCGACCAGGACTAGCGGCTACAATGAGCAGTTCTTC
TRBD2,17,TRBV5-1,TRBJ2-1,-,CASSSTSGGASYNEQFF,TGCGCCAGCAGCTCAACTAGCGGGGGGGCGTCCTACAATGAGCAGTTCTTC
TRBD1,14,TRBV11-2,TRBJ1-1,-,CASSSTDRGREAFF,TGTGCCAGCAGCTCCACGGACAGGGGGCGCGAAGCTTTCTTT
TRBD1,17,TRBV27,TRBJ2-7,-,CASSLSARGLPPYEQYF,TGTGCCAGCAGTTTGTCGGCCAGGGGGCTACCTCCCTACGAGCAGTACTTC
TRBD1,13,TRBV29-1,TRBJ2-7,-,CSVEAGQGYEQYF,TGCAGCGTTGAAGCTGGACAGGGATACGAGCAGTACTTC
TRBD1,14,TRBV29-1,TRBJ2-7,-,CSVGKQGSPYEQYF,TGCAGCGTAGGGAAACAGGGGTCCCCCTACGAGCAGTACTTC
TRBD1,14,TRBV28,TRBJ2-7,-,CASSPGTGLYEQYF,TGTGCCAGCAGTCCGGGGACAGGCCTCTACGAGCAGTACTTC
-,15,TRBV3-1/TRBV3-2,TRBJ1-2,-,CASSPAGGFGSGYTF,TGTGCCAGCAGCCCAGCGGGTGGTTTCGGCTCTGGCTACACCTTC
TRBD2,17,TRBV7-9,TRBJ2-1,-,CASSLSSGSYSYNEQFF,TGTGCCAGCAGCTTATCAAGCGGGAGTTACTCCTACAATGAGCAGTTCTTC
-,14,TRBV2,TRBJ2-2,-,CASRDPEDTGELFF,TGTGCCAGCAGGGACCCGGAGGACACCGGGGAGCTGTTTTTT
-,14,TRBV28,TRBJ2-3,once,CASSSPGITDTQYF,TGTGCCAGCAGTTCCCCCGGGATCACAGATACGCAGTATTTT
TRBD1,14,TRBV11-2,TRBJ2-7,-,CASSFPRQGLEQYF,TGTGCCAGCAGCTTCCCAAGACAGGGCCTCGAGCAGTACTTC
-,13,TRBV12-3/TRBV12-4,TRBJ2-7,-,CASSQGSRYEQYF,TGTGCCAGCAGTCAGGGGTCCAGGTACGAGCAGTACTTC
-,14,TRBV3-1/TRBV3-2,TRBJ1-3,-,CASSHTGSGNTIYF,TGTGCCAGCAGCCACACAGGCTCTGGAAACACCATATATTTT
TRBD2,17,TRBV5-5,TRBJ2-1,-,CASSSISGRAYYSEQFF,TGTGCCAGCAGCTCTATTAGCGGGAGGGCTTATTATAGTGAGCAGTTCTTC
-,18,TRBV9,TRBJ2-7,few,CASSVDSDRTNNFYEQYF,TGTGCCAGCAGCGTAGACTCGGACAGAACCAATAACTTCTACGAGCAGTACTTC
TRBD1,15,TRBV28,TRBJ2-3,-,CASSSGQLSTDTQYF,TGTGCCAGCAGTTCGGGACAGCTAAGCACAGATACGCAGTATTTT
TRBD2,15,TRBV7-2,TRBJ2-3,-,CASRIGGASTDTQYF,TGTGCCAGCAGAATCGGGGGGGCTAGCACAGATACGCAGTATTTT
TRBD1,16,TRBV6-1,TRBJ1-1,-,CASSEGLGQGNTEAFF,TGTGCCAGCAGTGAAGGCCTGGGACAGGGGAACACTGAAGCTTTCTTT
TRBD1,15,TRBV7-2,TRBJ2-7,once,CASSPRQGGAYEQYF,TGTGCCAGCAGCCCCCGACAGGGTGGCGCCTACGAGCAGTACTTC
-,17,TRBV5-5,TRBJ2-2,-,CASSLTANQGSTGELFF,TGTGCCAGCAGCCTAACGGCCAACCAGGGGAGCACCGGGGAGCTGTTTTTT
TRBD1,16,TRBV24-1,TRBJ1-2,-,CATQPGQGARGYGYTF,TGTGCCACCCAACCGGGACAGGGGGCGAGGGGCTATGGCTACACCTTC
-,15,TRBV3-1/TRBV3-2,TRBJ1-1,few,CASSQESSYNTEAFF,TGTGCCAGCAGCCAAGAATCGAGTTATAACACTGAAGCTTTCTTT
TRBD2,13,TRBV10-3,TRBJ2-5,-,CAIRLAGFETQYF,TGTGCCATCAGACTAGCGGGATTCGAGACCCAGTACTTC
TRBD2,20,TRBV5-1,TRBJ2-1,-,CASSATGTSGFQSSYNEQFF,TGCGCCAGCAGCGCAACCGGGACTAGCGGGTTCCAGAGCTCCTACAATGAGCAGTTCTTC
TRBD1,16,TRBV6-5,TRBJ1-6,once,CASSYDRGGYNSPLHF,TGTGCCAGCAGTTACGACAGGGGCGGCTATAATTCACCCCTCCACTTT
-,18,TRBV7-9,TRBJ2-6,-,CASSTRQGKSSGANVLTF,TGTGCCAGCAGCACAAGGCAGGGAAAGAGCTCTGGGGCCAACGTCCTGACTTTC
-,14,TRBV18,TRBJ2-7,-,CASSPKSQTYEQYF,TGTGCCAGCTCACCAAAGTCACAGACCTACGAGCAGTACTTC
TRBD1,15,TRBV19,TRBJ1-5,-,CASSTPGQSNQPQHF,TGTGCCAGTAGTACACCGGGACAGAGCAATCAGCCCCAGCATTTT
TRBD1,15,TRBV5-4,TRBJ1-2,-,CASSFGQAANYGYTF,TGTGCCAGCAGCTTCGGACAGGCGGCCAACTATGGCTACACCTTC
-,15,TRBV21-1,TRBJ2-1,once,CASSVAGQGLNEQFF,TGTGCCAGCAGCGTCGCCGGACAGGGGTTGAATGAGCAGTTCTTC
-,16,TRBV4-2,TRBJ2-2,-,CASSQVDEAGSGELFF,TGTGCCAGCAGCCAAGTTGACGAGGCGGGCTCGGGGGAGCTGTTTTTT
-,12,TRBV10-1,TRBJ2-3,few,CASSTSTDTQYF,TGCGCCAGCAGTACATCCACAGATACGCAGTATTTT